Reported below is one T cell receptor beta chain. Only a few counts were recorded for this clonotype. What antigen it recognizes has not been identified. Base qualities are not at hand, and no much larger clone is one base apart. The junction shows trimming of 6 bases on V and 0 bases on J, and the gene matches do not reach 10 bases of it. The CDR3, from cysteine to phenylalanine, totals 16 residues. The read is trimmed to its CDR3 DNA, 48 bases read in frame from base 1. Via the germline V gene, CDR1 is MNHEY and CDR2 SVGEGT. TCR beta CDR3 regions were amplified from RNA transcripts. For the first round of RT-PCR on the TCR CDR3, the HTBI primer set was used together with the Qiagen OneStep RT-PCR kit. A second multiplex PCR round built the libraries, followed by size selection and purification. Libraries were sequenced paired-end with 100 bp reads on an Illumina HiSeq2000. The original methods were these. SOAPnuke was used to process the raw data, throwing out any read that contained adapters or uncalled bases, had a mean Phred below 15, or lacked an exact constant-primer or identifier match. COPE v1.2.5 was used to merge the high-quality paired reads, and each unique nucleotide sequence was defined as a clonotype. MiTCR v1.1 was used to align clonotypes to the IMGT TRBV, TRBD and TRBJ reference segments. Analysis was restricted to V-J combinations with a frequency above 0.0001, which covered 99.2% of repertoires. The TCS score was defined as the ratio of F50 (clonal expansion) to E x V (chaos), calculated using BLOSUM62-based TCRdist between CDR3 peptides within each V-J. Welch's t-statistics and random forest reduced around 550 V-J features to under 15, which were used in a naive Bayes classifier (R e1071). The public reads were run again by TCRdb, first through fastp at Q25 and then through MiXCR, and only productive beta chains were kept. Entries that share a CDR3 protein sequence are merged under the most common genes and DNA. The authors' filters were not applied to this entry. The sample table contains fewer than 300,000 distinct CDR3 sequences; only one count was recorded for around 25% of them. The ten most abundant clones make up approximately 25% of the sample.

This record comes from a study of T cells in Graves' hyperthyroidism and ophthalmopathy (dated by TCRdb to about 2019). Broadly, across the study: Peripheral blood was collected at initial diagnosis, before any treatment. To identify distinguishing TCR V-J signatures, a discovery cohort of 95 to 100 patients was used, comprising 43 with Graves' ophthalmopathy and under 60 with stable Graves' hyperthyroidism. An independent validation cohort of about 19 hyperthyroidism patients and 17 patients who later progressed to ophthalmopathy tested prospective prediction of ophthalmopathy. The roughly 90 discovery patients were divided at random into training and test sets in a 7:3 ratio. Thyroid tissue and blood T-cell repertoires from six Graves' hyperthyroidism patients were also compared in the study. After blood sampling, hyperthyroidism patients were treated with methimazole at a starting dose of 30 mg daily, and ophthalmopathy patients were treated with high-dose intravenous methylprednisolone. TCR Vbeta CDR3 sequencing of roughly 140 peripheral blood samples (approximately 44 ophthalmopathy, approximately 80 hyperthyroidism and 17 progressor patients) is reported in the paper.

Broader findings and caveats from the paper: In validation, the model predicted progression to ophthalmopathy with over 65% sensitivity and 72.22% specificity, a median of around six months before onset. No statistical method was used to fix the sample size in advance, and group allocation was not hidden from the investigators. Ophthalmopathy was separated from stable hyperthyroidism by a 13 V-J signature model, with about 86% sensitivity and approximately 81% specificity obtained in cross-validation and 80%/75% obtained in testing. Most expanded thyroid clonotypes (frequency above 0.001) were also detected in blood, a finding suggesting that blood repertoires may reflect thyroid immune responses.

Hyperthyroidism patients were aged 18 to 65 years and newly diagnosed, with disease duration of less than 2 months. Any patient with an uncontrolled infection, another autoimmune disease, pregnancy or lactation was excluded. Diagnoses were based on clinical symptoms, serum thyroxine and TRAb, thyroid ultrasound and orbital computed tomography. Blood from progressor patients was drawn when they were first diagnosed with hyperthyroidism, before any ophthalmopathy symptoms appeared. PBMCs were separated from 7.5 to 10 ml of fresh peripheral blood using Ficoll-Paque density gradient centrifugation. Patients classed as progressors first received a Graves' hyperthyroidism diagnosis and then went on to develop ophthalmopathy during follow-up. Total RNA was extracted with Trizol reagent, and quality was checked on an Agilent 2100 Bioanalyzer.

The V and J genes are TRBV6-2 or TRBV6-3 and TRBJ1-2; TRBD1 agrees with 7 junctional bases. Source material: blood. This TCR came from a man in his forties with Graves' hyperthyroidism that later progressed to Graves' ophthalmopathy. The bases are TGTGCCAGCAGACACGGACAGGTAGATTCTAACTATGGCTACACCTTC. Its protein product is CASRHGQVDSNYGYTF.